Included here is one T cell receptor beta chain sequence, with context. Its antigen is unidentified. This specimen comes from a study of cytomegalovirus exposure and HLA in healthy donors. This CDR3 has 15 amino acids. Germline V gene lookup returns CDR1 MNHEY and CDR2 SVGAGI. V was pared by 5 bases and J by 3 bases, with 8 bases of the junction left unmatched. Study-wide points: In vitro, a few CMV-associated chains proved specific for CMV antigens.

Profiling relied on immunoSEQ multiplex PCR, and the TCRdb table lists in-frame clones only, not all of them. There are about 280,000 clones in the sample; around 87% occur only once, and over 0.85% lies in the top ten. This receptor was obtained from a woman under 30 in good health and CMV-seronegative. Material for sequencing was PBMCs. V gene TRBV6-5 combines with J gene TRBJ1-2, with 8 bases identical to TRBD1. CDR3 nucleotide sequence: TGTGCCAGCAGTATACAGGGGGGCTCTCACTATGGCTACACCTTC. This encodes CASSIQGGSHYGYTF.